The rows below give T cell receptor beta chains drawn from one sample of a study of T-cell memory formation after mild COVID-19. TCRdb fed the 5' RACE reads into MiXCR, producing one record per CDR3 protein. The data show roughly 610,000 distinct CDR3 sequences, 17% seen once. The specimen was PBMCs or a T cell subset sorted from them (not recorded which). Every receptor here comes from an adult woman who had mild COVID-19 (a few samples of this study predate the infection). Cell type and time point are not known. The CDR3 runs from the conserved cysteine through the conserved F or W. The D gene is left open where the match is weak. A row's size may be missing; if present it is once, few, many or a size class.

>TRBJ1-6|TRBV5-1|few|NA
TGCGCCAGCCGGACGGGGGATTCACCCCTCCACTTT
CASRTGDSPLHF
>TRBJ1-6|TRBV12-3/TRBV12-4|few|NA
TGTGCCAGCAGTCTAATTACCTATCAGGGGCCGGGGGAAAATTCACCCCTCCACTTT
CASSLITYQGPGENSPLHF
>TRBJ2-7|TRBV4-2|NA|TRBD1
TGTGCCAGCAGCCAAGATCTTATTTGGACAGGGGAAACCTACGAGCAGTACTTC
CASSQDLIWTGETYEQYF
>TRBJ2-2|TRBV24-1|NA|TRBD2
TGTGCCACCAGTGACACCCGACTACTAGCGGGAGCCCACACCGGGGAGCTGTTTTTT
CATSDTRLLAGAHTGELFF
>TRBJ1-1|TRBV12-3/TRBV12-4|few|TRBD1
TGTGCCAGCAGATACAGGGGGGGCACTGAAGCTTTCTTT
CASRYRGGTEAFF
>TRBJ1-1|TRBV7-8|NA|NA
TGTGCCAGCAGCTTCTACAGGGACGCTGAAGCTTTCTTT
CASSFYRDAEAFF
>TRBJ2-7|TRBV6-2/TRBV6-3|many|TRBD1
TGTGCCAGCAGCACACCCCTGGACAGGACGTCTAAAGTTTCCTACGAGCAGTACTTC
CASSTPLDRTSKVSYEQYF
>TRBJ2-7|TRBV4-1|few|NA
TGCGCCAGCAGCCAAGATCGTACTCCGGGGGTGGAGCAGTACTTC
CASSQDRTPGVEQYF
>TRBJ2-1|TRBV7-9|NA|NA
TGTGCCAGCAGTTCTGGTGAGCAGTTCTTC
CASSSGEQFF
>TRBJ2-3|TRBV9|few|TRBD2
TGTGCCAGCAGCGTACAAGGACTAGCGGGGGATACGCAGTATTTT
CASSVQGLAGDTQYF
>TRBJ2-4|TRBV6-5|few|NA
TGTGCCAGCGGACAGAAACCAAAAAACATTCAGTACTTC
CASGQKPKNIQYF